Included here is one T cell receptor beta chain sequence, with context. Its cognate antigen is unknown. These data are taken from a study of cytomegalovirus exposure and HLA in healthy donors. Broader study findings: Using a false discovery rate of 0.05, a later analysis showed that 16,951 TCR beta sequences were associated with HLA alleles.

It was with 60 Vbeta and 13 Jbeta primers that the PCR ran. Here immunoSEQ multiplex PCR was the method, and the copy in TCRdb shows in-frame clones only, minus some. This sample has 200,000 or so clones, with roughly four fifths found just once. The V gene lost 5 bases and the J gene lost 4 bases, with 6 bases spanning the gap. This CDR3 has 12 amino acids. The V gene's germline CDR1 is LNHDA and CDR2 SQIVND (reference sequence). Sequenced sample: PBMCs. V usage is TRBV19 and J usage is TRBJ2-1, with D unresolved. This TCR was recovered from a girl aged 2 to 10 in good health and CMV-seronegative. CDR3 sequence: CASSQVYNEQFF. CDR3 sequence (DNA): TGTGCCAGTAGTCAGGTGTACAATGAGCAGTTCTTC.